This record covers a single T cell receptor beta chain. The V segment lost 8 bases and the J segment 4 bases; nucleotides outside the gene matches: 7. Germline lookup yields CDR1 SNHLY and CDR2 FYNNEI. The CDR3 is 13 amino acids. This specimen belongs to a study of OX40 agonist ivuxolimab in advanced cancers. TCRdb keeps only in-frame clones here, not all; method: immunoSEQ multiplex PCR. The sample has approximately 48,000 clones, around 77% seen once; the top ten hold roughly 2%. This TCR was sampled from an adult with an advanced solid tumor such as melanoma, head and neck, liver or kidney cancer. The V gene is TRBV2, the J gene TRBJ1-1; 7 nucleotides agree with TRBD1. Here the sequenced sample was CD4+ or CD8+ T cells sorted from blood, taken in a trial of the OX40 agonist ivuxolimab. The CDR3 DNA reads TGTGCCAGCGGGGATCCAGGGGGCACTGAAGCTTTCTTT. It yields the protein CASGDPGGTEAFF.